A selection of T cell receptor beta chains follows, all from one sample in a study of T cell changes during pregnancy in multiple sclerosis. TCRdb's table, derived via immunoSEQ multiplex PCR, lists solely in-frame clones and lacks some. The sample shows 45,000 or so clones, roughly 93% of them seen only once. Sequenced sample: PBMCs (not recorded whether the cells were cultured). The receptor source for this set is a female donor with multiple sclerosis, enrolled in a pregnancy study. Each CDR3 is given with its conserved first and last residue. The D gene is left open where the match is weak. A row's size may be missing; if present it is once, few, many or a size class.

clone size: few; D gene: .; V gene: TRBV19; J gene: TRBJ1-1; CDR3 protein: CASEDIPGPSLSPTEAFF; CDR3 DNA: TGTGCCAGTGAAGATATACCGGGACCGTCCTTATCCCCTACTGAAGCTTTCTTT
clone size: .; D gene: .; V gene: TRBV19; J gene: TRBJ2-7; CDR3 protein: CASSKGPYYEQYF; CDR3 DNA: TGTGCCAGTAGTAAAGGACCTTACTACGAGCAGTACTTC
clone size: .; D gene: .; V gene: TRBV10-1; J gene: TRBJ2-7; CDR3 protein: CASSESGEGGFGYEQYF; CDR3 DNA: TGCGCCAGCAGTGAGTCTGGGGAGGGGGGGTTCGGTTACGAGCAGTACTTC
clone size: few; D gene: .; V gene: TRBV5-1; J gene: TRBJ2-7; CDR3 protein: CASSLVSYEQYF; CDR3 DNA: TGCGCCAGCAGCTTGGTATCCTACGAGCAGTACTTC
clone size: .; D gene: .; V gene: TRBV7-4; J gene: TRBJ2-2; CDR3 protein: CASLRGRATGELFF; CDR3 DNA: TGTGCCAGCCTGAGGGGGAGGGCCACCGGGGAGCTGTTTTTT
clone size: .; D gene: TRBD1; V gene: TRBV5-1; J gene: TRBJ2-5; CDR3 protein: CASSPPTGEGATETQYF; CDR3 DNA: TGCGCCAGCAGCCCTCCGACAGGGGAAGGGGCCACAGAGACCCAGTACTTC
clone size: .; D gene: .; V gene: TRBV6-1; J gene: TRBJ2-7; CDR3 protein: CASSAAPGQFYEQYF; CDR3 DNA: TGTGCCAGCAGTGCCGCTCCAGGACAGTTCTACGAGCAGTACTTC
clone size: .; D gene: .; V gene: TRBV7-2; J gene: TRBJ1-4; CDR3 protein: CASSLVDGPNEKLFF; CDR3 DNA: TGTGCCAGCAGCTTAGTGGACGGACCTAATGAAAAACTGTTTTTT
clone size: .; D gene: .; V gene: TRBV7-2; J gene: TRBJ2-3; CDR3 protein: CASSLSAAPQDTQYF; CDR3 DNA: TGTGCCAGCAGCTTATCGGCAGCCCCTCAGGATACGCAGTATTTT
clone size: .; D gene: TRBD1; V gene: TRBV28; J gene: TRBJ2-7; CDR3 protein: CATRQGSTDEQYF; CDR3 DNA: TGTGCCACTCGACAGGGTTCGACCGACGAGCAGTACTTC
clone size: .; D gene: .; V gene: TRBV27; J gene: TRBJ2-7; CDR3 protein: CASTFPPDYEQYF; CDR3 DNA: TGTGCCAGCACCTTCCCTCCGGACTACGAGCAGTACTTC
clone size: .; D gene: .; V gene: TRBV6-1; J gene: TRBJ1-5; CDR3 protein: CASSEGRYSNQPQHF; CDR3 DNA: TGTGCCAGCAGTGAAGGGAGGTATAGCAATCAGCCCCAGCATTTT
clone size: .; D gene: .; V gene: TRBV20-1; J gene: TRBJ2-5; CDR3 protein: CSATTTETQYF; CDR3 DNA: TGCAGTGCTACCACGACAGAGACCCAGTACTTC
clone size: .; D gene: .; V gene: TRBV6-5; J gene: TRBJ1-1; CDR3 protein: CASSYSASEAFF; CDR3 DNA: TGTGCCAGCAGTTACTCGGCCTCTGAAGCTTTCTTT
clone size: .; D gene: TRBD1; V gene: TRBV6-5; J gene: TRBJ1-1; CDR3 protein: CASRDRNTEAFF; CDR3 DNA: TGTGCCAGCCGGGACAGAAACACTGAAGCTTTCTTT
clone size: .; D gene: .; V gene: TRBV28; J gene: TRBJ1-4; CDR3 protein: CASSLRGGSSEKLFF; CDR3 DNA: TGTGCCAGCAGCCTGCGAGGAGGTTCGAGTGAAAAACTGTTTTTT
clone size: .; D gene: .; V gene: TRBV11-2; J gene: TRBJ1-4; CDR3 protein: CASSLQWGATNEKLFF; CDR3 DNA: TGTGCCAGCAGCTTACAATGGGGAGCAACTAATGAAAAACTGTTTTTT
clone size: .; D gene: TRBD1; V gene: TRBV5-1; J gene: TRBJ2-5; CDR3 protein: CASSQGQGIVKETQYF; CDR3 DNA: TGCGCCAGCAGCCAGGGACAGGGCATTGTTAAAGAGACCCAGTACTTC
clone size: .; D gene: .; V gene: TRBV30; J gene: TRBJ1-5; CDR3 protein: CAWSVSSPDQPQHF; CDR3 DNA: TGTGCCTGGAGTGTATCCAGCCCTGATCAGCCCCAGCATTTT
clone size: .; D gene: .; V gene: TRBV6-6; J gene: TRBJ1-1; CDR3 protein: CASSGHSMNTEAFF; CDR3 DNA: TGTGCCAGCAGTGGACATTCCATGAACACTGAAGCTTTCTTT
clone size: .; D gene: .; V gene: TRBV6-6; J gene: TRBJ2-7; CDR3 protein: CASSGVSYEQYF; CDR3 DNA: TGTGCCAGCAGTGGGGTTTCCTACGAGCAGTACTTC
clone size: .; D gene: TRBD1; V gene: TRBV6-6; J gene: TRBJ2-7; CDR3 protein: CASRSPGQGQEQYF; CDR3 DNA: TGTGCCAGCAGGAGCCCGGGACAGGGGCAGGAGCAGTACTTC
clone size: .; D gene: .; V gene: TRBV10-1; J gene: TRBJ2-2; CDR3 protein: CASSESRQRTGELFF; CDR3 DNA: TGCGCCAGCAGTGAGTCGAGACAACGCACCGGGGAGCTGTTTTTT
clone size: .; D gene: TRBD2; V gene: TRBV28; J gene: TRBJ2-7; CDR3 protein: CASSLYGGSSYEQYF; CDR3 DNA: TGTGCCAGCAGTTTATATGGCGGGAGCTCCTACGAGCAGTACTTC
clone size: .; D gene: .; V gene: TRBV29-1; J gene: TRBJ2-5; CDR3 protein: CSVVGQGGETQYF; CDR3 DNA: TGCAGCGTTGTAGGACAGGGAGGGGAGACCCAGTACTTC
clone size: .; D gene: .; V gene: TRBV5-6; J gene: TRBJ2-7; CDR3 protein: CASSLGDFSSYEQYF; CDR3 DNA: TGTGCCAGCAGCTTGGGAGACTTCAGCTCCTACGAGCAGTACTTC
clone size: .; D gene: TRBD1; V gene: TRBV9; J gene: TRBJ2-5; CDR3 protein: CASSPRTGTETQYF; CDR3 DNA: TGTGCCAGCAGCCCCAGGACAGGGACTGAGACCCAGTACTTC
clone size: .; D gene: TRBD1; V gene: TRBV7-8; J gene: TRBJ2-1; CDR3 protein: CASSLSGTASSYNEQFF; CDR3 DNA: TGTGCCAGCAGCTTATCTGGGACAGCGAGCTCCTACAATGAGCAGTTCTTC
clone size: .; D gene: .; V gene: TRBV6-5; J gene: TRBJ2-7; CDR3 protein: CASSYLRGSSYEQYF; CDR3 DNA: TGTGCCAGCAGTTATCTCCGGGGATCATCCTACGAGCAGTACTTC
clone size: .; D gene: .; V gene: TRBV10-2; J gene: TRBJ2-3; CDR3 protein: CASGSARDYTDTQYF; CDR3 DNA: TGCGCCAGCGGAAGTGCGCGGGATTACACAGATACGCAGTATTTT
clone size: .; D gene: TRBD1; V gene: TRBV13; J gene: TRBJ1-2; CDR3 protein: CASSEPGTGLGYTF; CDR3 DNA: TGTGCCAGCAGCGAACCCGGGACAGGGCTCGGCTACACCTTC
clone size: few; D gene: TRBD1; V gene: TRBV6-8; J gene: TRBJ2-7; CDR3 protein: CARKGDRGRF; CDR3 DNA: TGTGCCAGAAAGGGGGACAGGGGGCGCTTC
clone size: .; D gene: TRBD2; V gene: TRBV6-5; J gene: TRBJ2-1; CDR3 protein: CASNQLAGGGDEQFF; CDR3 DNA: TGTGCCAGCAACCAACTAGCGGGAGGCGGGGATGAGCAGTTCTTC
clone size: .; D gene: .; V gene: TRBV7-2; J gene: TRBJ2-5; CDR3 protein: CASSFARRETQYF; CDR3 DNA: TGTGCCAGCAGCTTCGCTAGGCGAGAGACCCAGTACTTC
clone size: .; D gene: .; V gene: TRBV28; J gene: TRBJ2-7; CDR3 protein: CASSALYEQYF; CDR3 DNA: TGTGCCAGCAGCGCACTCTACGAGCAGTACTTC
clone size: .; D gene: .; V gene: TRBV2; J gene: TRBJ1-1; CDR3 protein: CASSEQGVMNTEAFF; CDR3 DNA: TGTGCCAGCAGTGAACAGGGAGTCATGAACACTGAAGCTTTCTTT
clone size: .; D gene: .; V gene: TRBV4-2; J gene: TRBJ1-1; CDR3 protein: CASSQRTEGTEAFF; CDR3 DNA: TGTGCCAGCAGCCAGCGGACGGAGGGGACTGAAGCTTTCTTT
clone size: .; D gene: .; V gene: TRBV28; J gene: TRBJ2-3; CDR3 protein: CASRESTDTQYF; CDR3 DNA: TGTGCCAGCAGAGAGAGCACAGATACGCAGTATTTT
clone size: .; D gene: TRBD2; V gene: TRBV29-1; J gene: TRBJ2-3; CDR3 protein: CSVPRLAGVGTDTQYF; CDR3 DNA: TGCAGCGTGCCCCGACTAGCGGGAGTTGGCACAGATACGCAGTATTTT
clone size: once; D gene: .; V gene: TRBV14; J gene: TRBJ2-1; CDR3 protein: CASSKGGYEQFF; CDR3 DNA: TGTGCCAGCAGCAAAGGGGGGTATGAGCAGTTCTTC
clone size: .; D gene: TRBD2; V gene: TRBV14; J gene: TRBJ2-2; CDR3 protein: CASSQPLAGDGELFF; CDR3 DNA: TGTGCCAGCAGCCAACCCCTAGCGGGAGACGGGGAGCTGTTTTTT
clone size: .; D gene: .; V gene: TRBV19; J gene: TRBJ2-3; CDR3 protein: CASSTRQTSTDTQYF; CDR3 DNA: TGTGCCAGTAGTACCCGACAGACTAGCACAGATACGCAGTATTTT
clone size: .; D gene: .; V gene: TRBV7-2; J gene: TRBJ1-2; CDR3 protein: CASSTGPPQANYGYTF; CDR3 DNA: TGTGCCAGCAGCACCGGGCCCCCCCAAGCTAACTATGGCTACACCTTC
clone size: .; D gene: TRBD1; V gene: TRBV10-2; J gene: TRBJ2-7; CDR3 protein: CASNNGQGNEQYF; CDR3 DNA: TGCGCCAGCAATAATGGACAGGGCAACGAGCAGTACTTC
clone size: .; D gene: .; V gene: TRBV5-4; J gene: TRBJ1-1; CDR3 protein: CASSLRASTEAFF; CDR3 DNA: TGTGCCAGCAGCCTCCGGGCGAGCACTGAAGCTTTCTTT
clone size: once; D gene: .; V gene: TRBV2; J gene: TRBJ2-7; CDR3 protein: CASSEDRLYEQYF; CDR3 DNA: TGTGCCAGCAGTGAAGACAGACTCTACGAGCAGTACTTC
clone size: .; D gene: TRBD1; V gene: TRBV18; J gene: TRBJ2-2; CDR3 protein: CASSPGTVYTGELFF; CDR3 DNA: TGTGCCAGCTCACCAGGGACAGTCTACACCGGGGAGCTGTTTTTT
clone size: .; D gene: .; V gene: TRBV7-7; J gene: TRBJ2-3; CDR3 protein: CASSLDRYSTDTQYF; CDR3 DNA: TGTGCTAGCAGCTTAGACCGCTATAGCACAGATACGCAGTATTTT
clone size: .; D gene: TRBD1; V gene: TRBV5-4; J gene: TRBJ1-1; CDR3 protein: CASHGQGGTEAFF; CDR3 DNA: TGTGCCAGTCACGGACAGGGTGGCACTGAAGCTTTCTTT
clone size: .; D gene: .; V gene: TRBV9; J gene: TRBJ2-3; CDR3 protein: CASSSRLGDTQYF; CDR3 DNA: TGTGCCAGCAGCTCCAGACTAGGAGATACGCAGTATTTT
clone size: .; D gene: .; V gene: TRBV19; J gene: TRBJ1-2; CDR3 protein: CASTERYGYTF; CDR3 DNA: TGTGCCAGTACAGAGCGGTATGGCTACACCTTC
clone size: .; D gene: .; V gene: TRBV7-3; J gene: TRBJ2-5; CDR3 protein: CASSLGDHQETQYF; CDR3 DNA: TGTGCCAGCAGCTTGGGGGACCATCAAGAGACCCAGTACTTC
clone size: .; D gene: .; V gene: TRBV5-1; J gene: TRBJ2-5; CDR3 protein: CASSFLMQQETQYF; CDR3 DNA: TGCGCCAGCAGCTTTCTAATGCAACAAGAGACCCAGTACTTC
clone size: .; D gene: .; V gene: TRBV5-4; J gene: TRBJ1-3; CDR3 protein: CASSLGGGSGNTIYF; CDR3 DNA: TGTGCCAGCAGCTTGGGCGGGGGCTCTGGAAACACCATATATTTT
clone size: .; D gene: .; V gene: TRBV4-1; J gene: TRBJ1-1; CDR3 protein: CASSQEGLDTEAFF; CDR3 DNA: TGCGCCAGCAGCCAAGAGGGATTGGACACTGAAGCTTTCTTT
clone size: .; D gene: .; V gene: TRBV29-1; J gene: TRBJ2-6; CDR3 protein: CSVERISGANVLTF; CDR3 DNA: TGCAGCGTTGAGAGGATCTCTGGGGCCAACGTCCTGACTTTC